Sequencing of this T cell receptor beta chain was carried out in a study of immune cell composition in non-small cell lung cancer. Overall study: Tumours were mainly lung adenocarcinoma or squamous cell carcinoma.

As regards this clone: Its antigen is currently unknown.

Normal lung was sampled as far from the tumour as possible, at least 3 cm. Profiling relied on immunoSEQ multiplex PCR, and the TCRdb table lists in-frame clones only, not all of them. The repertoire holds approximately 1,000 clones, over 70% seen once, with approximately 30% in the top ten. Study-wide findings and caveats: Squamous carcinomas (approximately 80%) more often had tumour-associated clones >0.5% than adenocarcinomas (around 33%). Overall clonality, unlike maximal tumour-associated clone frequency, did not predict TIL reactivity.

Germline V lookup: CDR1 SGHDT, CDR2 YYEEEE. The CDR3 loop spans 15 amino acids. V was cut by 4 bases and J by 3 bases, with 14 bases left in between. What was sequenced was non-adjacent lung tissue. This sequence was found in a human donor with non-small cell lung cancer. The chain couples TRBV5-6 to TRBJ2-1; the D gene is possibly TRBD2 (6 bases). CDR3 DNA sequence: TGTGCCAGCAGCAAGGGACTTCCCCGCTACAATGAGCAGTTCTTC. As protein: CASSKGLPRYNEQFF. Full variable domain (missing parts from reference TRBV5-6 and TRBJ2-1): DAGVTQSPTHLIKTRGQQVTLRCSPKSGHDTVSWYQQALGQGPQFIFQYYEEEERQRGNFPDRFSGHQFPNYSSELNVNALLLGDSALYLCASSKGLPRYNEQFFGPGTRLTVL.